A single T cell receptor (beta chain) is shown here with its context. Its antigen is currently unknown. This record belongs to a study of siplizumab effects on memory and regulatory T cells. Study findings and constraints: The average Treg-derived proportion among mappable alloreactive CD4+ clones was 65% to 80% with siplizumab versus under 35% in controls.

V lost 1 base to trimming and J lost 4 bases, with 6 bases between them. Germline V gene data show CDR1 as SQVTM and CDR2 as ANQGSEA. This CDR3 has 12 residues. TCRdb's copy holds only in-frame clones and misses some; the assay was immunoSEQ multiplex PCR. The repertoire holds 75,000 to 100,000 clones, with about 93% as singletons. This TCR derives from a human donor in good health. The sample taken for sequencing was non-Treg CD4+ T cells sorted from blood. The chain has TRBV29-1 and TRBJ2-3; weak D call: TRBD2 (6 bases). The CDR3 nucleotides read TGCAGCGTTGAAGTAGCGGCAGATACGCAGTATTTT. It specifies CSVEVAADTQYF.